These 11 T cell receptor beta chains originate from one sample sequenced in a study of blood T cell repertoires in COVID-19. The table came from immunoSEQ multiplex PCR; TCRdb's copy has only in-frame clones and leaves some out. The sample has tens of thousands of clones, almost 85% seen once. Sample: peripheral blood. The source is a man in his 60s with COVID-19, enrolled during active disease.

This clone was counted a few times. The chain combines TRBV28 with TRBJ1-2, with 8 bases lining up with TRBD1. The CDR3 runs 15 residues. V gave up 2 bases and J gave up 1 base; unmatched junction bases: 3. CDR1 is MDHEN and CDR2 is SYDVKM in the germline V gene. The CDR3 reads CASSLTGGINYGYTF. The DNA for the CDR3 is TGTGCCAGCAGTTTAACAGGGGGGATTAACTATGGCTACACCTTC.

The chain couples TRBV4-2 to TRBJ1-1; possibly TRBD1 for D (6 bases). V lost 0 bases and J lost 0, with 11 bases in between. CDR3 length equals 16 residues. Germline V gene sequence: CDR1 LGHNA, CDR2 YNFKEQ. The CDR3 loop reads CASSQEPTGLNTEAFF. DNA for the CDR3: TGTGCCAGCAGCCAAGAGCCGACAGGACTGAACACTGAAGCTTTCTTT.

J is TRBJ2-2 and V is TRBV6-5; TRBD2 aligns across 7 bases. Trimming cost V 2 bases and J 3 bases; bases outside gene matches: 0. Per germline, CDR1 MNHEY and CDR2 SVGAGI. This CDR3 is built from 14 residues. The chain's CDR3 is CASSYAGDTGELFF. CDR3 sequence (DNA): TGTGCCAGCAGTTACGCGGGGGACACCGGGGAGCTGTTTTTT.

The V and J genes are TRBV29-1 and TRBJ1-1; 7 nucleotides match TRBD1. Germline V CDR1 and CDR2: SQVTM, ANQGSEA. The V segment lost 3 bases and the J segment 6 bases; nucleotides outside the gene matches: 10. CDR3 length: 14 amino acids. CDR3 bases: TGCAGCGTTGAGGGTGACAGGGTTAGCGCTGAAGCTTTCTTT. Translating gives CSVEGDRVSAEAFF.

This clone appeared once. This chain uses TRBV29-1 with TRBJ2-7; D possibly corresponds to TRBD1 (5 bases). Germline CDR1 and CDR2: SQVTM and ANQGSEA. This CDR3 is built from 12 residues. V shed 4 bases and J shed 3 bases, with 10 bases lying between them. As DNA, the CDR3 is TGCAGCGTTGCCGCAGGGAACTACGAGCAGTACTTC. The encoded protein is CSVAAGNYEQYF.

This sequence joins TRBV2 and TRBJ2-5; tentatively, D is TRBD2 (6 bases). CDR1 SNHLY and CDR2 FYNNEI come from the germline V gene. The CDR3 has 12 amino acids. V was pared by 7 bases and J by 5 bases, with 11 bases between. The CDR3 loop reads CASKVAVETQYF. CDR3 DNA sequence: TGTGCCAGCAAGGTAGCGGTGGAGACCCAGTACTTC.

DNA of the CDR3: TGTGCCAGCAGCTTAAATGCGGGGTATCGCTACACCTTC. This codes for CASSLNAGYRYTF. J is TRBJ1-2 and V is TRBV7-3; D remains unclear. Trimming left V 1 base short and J 9 bases short, with 12 bases between. The CDR3 contains 13 residues. The V gene's germline CDR1 is SGHTA and CDR2 FQGTGA.

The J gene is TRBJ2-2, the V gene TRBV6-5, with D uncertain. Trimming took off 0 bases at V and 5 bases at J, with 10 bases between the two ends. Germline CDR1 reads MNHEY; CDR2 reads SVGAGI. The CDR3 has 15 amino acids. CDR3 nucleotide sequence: TGTGCCAGCAGTTACTCCTACCGATGGACCGGGGAGCTGTTTTTT. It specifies CASSYSYRWTGELFF.

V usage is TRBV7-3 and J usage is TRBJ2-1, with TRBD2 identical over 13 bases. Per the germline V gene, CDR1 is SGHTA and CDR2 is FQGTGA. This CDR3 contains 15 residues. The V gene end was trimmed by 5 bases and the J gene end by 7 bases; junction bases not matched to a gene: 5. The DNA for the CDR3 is TGTGCCAGCAGCGTTCCGGGACTAGCGGGAAATGAGCAGTTCTTC. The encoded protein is CASSVPGLAGNEQFF.

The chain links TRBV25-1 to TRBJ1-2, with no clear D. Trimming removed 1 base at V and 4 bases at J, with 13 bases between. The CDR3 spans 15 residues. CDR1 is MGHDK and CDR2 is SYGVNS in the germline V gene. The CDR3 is CASSESKTWSYGYTF. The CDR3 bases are TGTGCCAGCAGTGAATCTAAAACCTGGAGCTATGGCTACACCTTC.

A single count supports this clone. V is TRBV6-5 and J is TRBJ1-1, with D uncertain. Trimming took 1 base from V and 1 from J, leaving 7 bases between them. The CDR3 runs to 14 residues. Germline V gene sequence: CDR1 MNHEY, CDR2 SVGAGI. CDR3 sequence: CASSYYTENTEAFF. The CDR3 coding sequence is TGTGCCAGCAGTTACTACACCGAGAACACTGAAGCTTTCTTT.